The T cell receptor beta chain under discussion was sequenced for a study of blood T cell repertoires in COVID-19. Study-level background: Samples came from the United States, Italy and Spain, spanning acute and convalescent COVID-19. From T cells, B-cell-depleted T cells, or PBMCs came the material, which was cDNA or gDNA.

In the original workflow: Reference gene primer amplification in the assay estimated nucleated cell counts. Sequencing used immunoSEQ multiplex PCR; TCRdb keeps in-frame clones, though not all of them. V, J and clone size were drawn from that table, and D and trimming were deduced from the DNA. The sample yields approximately 40,000 clones, approximately 90% seen once. Trimming shortened V by 4 bases and J by 0 bases, and 12 bases separated the two germline ends. The CDR3 is 14 residues long. Germline CDR1 is SQVTM and CDR2 is ANQGSEA. The genes are TRBV29-1 and TRBJ2-5; D remains unclear. This clonotype originated in a human donor in a cohort sampled during active COVID-19. Material for sequencing was peripheral blood. As DNA, the CDR3 is TGCAGCGTTGTGCCACTAAAGTACCAAGAGACCCAGTACTTC. It translates to CSVVPLKYQETQYF.